The 30 T cell receptor beta chains below come from one sample, sequenced in a study of blood T cells in healthy people across ages. A second about 6 to 11 cycle PCR used barcoded and J-beta primers. TCRdb processed the 5' RACE reads anew with MiXCR; each CDR3 protein has one entry. This sample has about 680,000 distinct CDR3 sequences, with 45% to 50% found just once. The sequencing sample was made of blood. The receptors come from a woman aged 60-75 years in good health.

V and J are TRBV28 and TRBJ1-6, with D possibly being TRBD1 (6 bases). V dropped 5 bases and J dropped 5 bases, with 16 bases sitting between them. Germline V gives CDR1 MDHEN, CDR2 SYDVKM. This CDR3 comprises 16 residues. The CDR3 sequence is CASSPGGGANNSPLHF. The CDR3 region has the DNA TGTGCCAGCAGTCCGGGTGGGGGGGCTAATAATTCACCCCTCCACTTT.

This chain links TRBV16 with TRBJ1-1; tentative D call: TRBD1 (5 bases). V gave up 0 bases and J gave up 2 bases, with 10 bases separating them. Germline loops: CDR1 KGHSY, CDR2 FQNENV. The CDR3 has 15 residues. The CDR3 DNA sequence: TGTGCCAGCAGCCAATCCGCAGGGCCAAACACTGAAGCTTTCTTT. Translated: CASSQSAGPNTEAFF.

V usage is TRBV4-3 and J usage is TRBJ2-7; 8 bases match TRBD2. CDR3 length: 16 amino acids. The germline V gene encodes CDR1 LGHNA and CDR2 YSLEER. J was trimmed by 0 bases and V by 4 bases; bases with no gene match: 8. CDR3: CASSPALTSASYEQYF. CDR3 coding DNA: TGCGCCAGCAGCCCCGCGTTGACTAGCGCCTCCTACGAGCAGTACTTC.

This chain joins TRBV20-1 and TRBJ2-7; 7 bases line up with TRBD1. V trimming: 6 bases; J trimming: 2 bases; junction bases outside the gene matches: 7. Germline V CDR1 and CDR2: DFQATT, SNEGSKA (reference sequence). The CDR3 has 13 residues. CDR3 nucleotide sequence: TGCAGTGCACGGGACAGTGAAACCTACGAGCAGTACTTC. Its translation is CSARDSETYEQYF.

The chain links TRBV11-3 to TRBJ2-1, with D perhaps given as TRBD1 or TRBD2 (6 bases each). CDR1 and CDR2 from the germline V gene are SGHNT and YENEEA. CDR3 length: 14 amino acids. V lost 3 bases, J lost 8 bases, and 14 bases lay in between. Here the CDR3 DNA reads TGTGCCAGCAGCTTCTCGGGGGCCGGGGATGAGCAGTTCTTC. Its translation: CASSFSGAGDEQFF.

The sample holds a few counts of this clonotype. One junction end does not reproduce the germline sequence, and a read error may be involved. This chain joins TRBV4-2 and TRBJ1-2, with 9 nucleotides matching TRBD1. CDR1 is LGHNA and CDR2 is YNFKEQ in the germline V gene. The CDR3 is 16 amino acids. The CDR3, as DNA: TGTGCTAGCAGCCAAGGCACAGGGGGCGCCGGCTATGGCTACACCTTC. This encodes CASSQGTGGAGYGYTF.

The chain uses TRBV3-1 and TRBJ2-7; perhaps TRBD2 as D (5 bases). Germline values: CDR1 LGHDT, CDR2 YNNKEL (reference sequence). Trimming stripped 4 bases from V and 0 bases from J, with 16 bases between. This CDR3 contains 16 residues. Written as DNA, the CDR3 is TGTGCCAGCAGCCCAGCATGGGAGCGGCCCTCCTACGAGCAGTACTTC. This gives the protein CASSPAWERPSYEQYF.

The rearrangement uses TRBV12-3 or TRBV12-4 and TRBJ2-2, with TRBD1 matching over 8 bases. CDR3 size: 17 residues. The junction had 16 bases not matched to a gene; V was cut back by 7 bases and J by 6 bases. The CDR3 DNA is TGTGCCAGCACCACGCACGCGGGCAGGGGGCTCGCCGGGGAGCTGTTTTTT. As protein: CASTTHAGRGLAGELFF.

The V call is TRBV6-5, the J call TRBJ2-4, with 9 positions matching TRBD1. The CDR3 totals 18 residues. V shed 0 bases and J 2 bases; nucleotides not matched to a gene: 8. Germline V lookup: CDR1 MNHEY, CDR2 SVGAGI. The CDR3, as DNA: TGTGCCAGCAGTTACTCAGATGGGGGGACAGGGACCAAAAACATTCAGTACTTC. Amino acid sequence: CASSYSDGGTGTKNIQYF.

In this sample, this clonotype turned up a few times. CDR3 bases: TGCAGCGTTGCCCGGACAGGTGGCAATGAGCAGTTCTTC. Amino acid sequence: CSVARTGGNEQFF. The chain links TRBV29-1 to TRBJ2-1; 7 bases agree with TRBD1. In germline, CDR1 is SQVTM, CDR2 ANQGSEA. The length of the CDR3 is 13 residues. V lost 4 bases and J lost 6; bases outside the gene matches: 6.

The V and J genes are TRBV10-3 and TRBJ2-5; 8 bases map to TRBD2. This CDR3 spans 14 amino acids. From germline, CDR1 is ENHRY and CDR2 SYGVKD. The V gene end was trimmed by 3 bases and the J gene end by 6 bases; junction bases not matched to a gene: 6. DNA for the CDR3: TGTGCCATCAGTGAAGGTCTAGCGGGCCAGACCCAGTACTTC. The encoded protein is CAISEGLAGQTQYF.

This clonotype has a single count. Just one base apart from a much larger clone, this may be a read error. The chain joins TRBV20-1 to TRBJ2-3; 12 bases align to TRBD2. The CDR3 extends over 15 amino acids. Germline V gene data show CDR1 as DFQATT and CDR2 as SNEGSKA (reference sequence). CDR3 sequence reads: CSARLAGGFTDTRYF. The CDR3 nucleotides read TGCAGTGCTAGACTAGCGGGGGGGTTCACAGATACGCGGTATTTT.

This clonotype was seen a few times. The CDR3 loop is CASTKSGLYEQYF. The CDR3 nucleotides read TGTGCCAGCACCAAAAGTGGCCTATACGAGCAGTACTTC. The rearrangement uses TRBV28 and TRBJ2-7; D gene uncertain. The CDR3 runs to 13 residues. V was clipped by 7 bases and J by 4 bases, with 14 bases between them. CDR1 is MDHEN and CDR2 is SYDVKM in the germline V gene.

This rearrangement joins TRBV27 to TRBJ2-7, with a tentative D call TRBD2 (5 bases). The J call may not be correct, given that the DNA end is closer to TRBJ2-5. The CDR3 consists of 13 residues. CDR1 is MNHEY and CDR2 is SMNVEV in the germline V gene (reference sequence). This CDR3 is CASSNWGEETQYF. The DNA of the CDR3 is TGTGCCAGCAGTAACTGGGGAGAAGAGACCCAGTACTTC.

The chain joins TRBV30 to TRBJ1-5; 7 nucleotides agree with TRBD1. This CDR3 has 16 amino acids. The germline gives CDR1 GTSNPN, CDR2 SVGIG (reference sequence). J lost 4 bases, V lost 0 bases, and 9 bases had no gene match. The CDR3 DNA sequence: TGTGCCTGGAGTGTAGGGTCAGGGGGGTGGAATCAGCCCCAGCATTTT. As protein: CAWSVGSGGWNQPQHF.

The V call is TRBV20-1, the J call TRBJ2-1; 8 bases agree with TRBD2. The CDR3 runs 14 residues. Germline CDR1 reads DFQATT; CDR2 reads SNEGSKA (reference sequence). The ends lost 0 bases at V and 6 bases at J; junction bases unmatched: 4. The CDR3 region is CSARDGTSGNEQFF. Written as DNA, the CDR3 is TGCAGTGCTAGAGATGGAACTAGCGGCAATGAGCAGTTCTTC.

This clonotype was counted a few times. This chain joins TRBV2 and TRBJ2-5, with D perhaps matching TRBD2 (5 bases). The CDR3 totals 16 residues. The V end lost 6 bases, the J end lost 0 bases, and 17 bases lay between the germline ends. The germline V gene encodes CDR1 SNHLY and CDR2 FYNNEI. The CDR3 sequence is CASRPRRRSYQETQYF. The CDR3 region has the DNA TGTGCCAGCAGACCCAGACGGAGGTCGTACCAAGAGACCCAGTACTTC.

This clonotype has more than one count but fewer than ten. V and J are TRBV6-2 or TRBV6-3 and TRBJ2-3, with 10 bases identical to TRBD2. CDR1 is MNHEY and CDR2 is SVGEGT in the germline V gene. This CDR3 is 15 amino acids long. V dropped 2 bases and J dropped 4; count of bases not matched to a gene: 3. The CDR3 sequence: CASSYPGLAADTQYF. DNA for the CDR3: TGTGCCAGCAGTTACCCAGGACTAGCGGCAGATACGCAGTATTTT.

This clonotype was seen a few times. The V and J genes are TRBV4-3 and TRBJ1-4; D gene uncertain. The CDR3 is made up of 15 amino acids. Per germline, CDR1 LGHNA and CDR2 YSLEER. The V and J ends lost 6 bases and 1 base respectively, with 12 bases between them. As DNA, the CDR3 is TGCGCCAGCAGTCGCGGACCCAGAACTAATGAAAAACTGTTTTTT. This gives the protein CASSRGPRTNEKLFF.

This clonotype was found a few times. The chain is built from TRBV20-1 and TRBJ2-7; D possibly uses TRBD1 or TRBD2 (5 bases each). Trimming cost V 3 bases and J 3 bases, with 12 bases left between them. Germline V gene lookup returns CDR1 DFQATT and CDR2 SNEGSKA (reference sequence). The CDR3 contains 13 residues. The CDR3 nucleotides are TGCAGTGCTAGTTCGGGACCTCACTACGAGCAGTACTTC. It encodes CSASSGPHYEQYF.

The chain links TRBV27 to TRBJ2-1; D gene unclear. Germline V gene data show CDR1 as MNHEY and CDR2 as SMNVEV (reference sequence). V lost 5 bases, J lost 5 bases, and 19 bases lay in between. This CDR3 region has 16 residues. CDR3 in DNA: TGTGCCAGCAGTATTTTTCAGGCAGGTCGCCACAATGAGCAGTTCTTC. This gives the protein CASSIFQAGRHNEQFF.

The DNA for the CDR3 is TGTGCCAGCGCCGTGGGGAACGAAAATGAAAAACTGTTTTTT. Amino acids: CASAVGNENEKLFF. The chain carries TRBV9 and TRBJ1-4; D ambiguous. The germline gives CDR1 SGDLS, CDR2 YYNGEE. The CDR3 runs to 14 residues. With 7 bases removed from V and 5 bases from J, the gap between germline ends came to 15 bases.

The J gene is TRBJ2-3, the V gene TRBV3-1; 7 bases agree with TRBD1. CDR1 and CDR2 from the germline V gene are LGHDT and YNNKEL (reference sequence). V lost 2 bases to trimming and J lost 2 bases; unmatched junction nucleotides: 7. The CDR3 extends over 16 amino acids. CDR3 sequence: CASSQLTGVTTDTQYF. The CDR3 DNA reads as TGTGCCAGCAGCCAACTTACAGGGGTCACCACAGATACGCAGTATTTT.

The rearrangement joins TRBV12-3 or TRBV12-4 to TRBJ2-5, with a weak D call TRBD1 (6 bases). Between the trimmed V and J ends, which lost 5 bases and 11 bases, there was a span of 24 bases. The CDR3 extends over 15 amino acids. The CDR3 protein is CASSPQWDKYNEQYF. CDR3 DNA sequence: TGTGCCAGCAGTCCCCAGTGGGACAAATACAATGAGCAGTACTTC.

The chain is built from TRBV2 and TRBJ2-7; D possibly corresponds to TRBD2 (6 bases). The CDR3 has 12 residues. V gave up 5 bases and J gave up 6 bases, with 11 bases separating them. Germline V gives CDR1 SNHLY, CDR2 FYNNEI. The CDR3 loop reads CASSFGTLEQYF. In nucleotides, the CDR3 is TGTGCCAGCAGTTTCGGGACTCTCGAGCAGTACTTC.

The rearrangement links TRBV11-2 to TRBJ2-6; D is possibly TRBD1 (5 bases). The CDR3 has 17 residues. Germline V CDR1 and CDR2: SGHAT, FQNNGV. V was shortened by 4 bases and J by 0 bases, with 13 bases between the two germline ends. CDR3 in amino acids: CASSSFRASSGANVLTF. The DNA for the CDR3 is TGTGCCAGCAGCTCTTTCAGGGCCTCCTCTGGGGCCAACGTCCTGACTTTC.

The V call is TRBV7-3, the J call TRBJ2-3, with 9 bases lining up with TRBD2. The V gene's germline CDR1 is SGHTA and CDR2 FQGTGA. The CDR3 is made up of 15 amino acids. Trimming removed 5 bases from V and 4 bases from J; junction bases left unmatched: 7. The CDR3 sequence is CASSTFAGGADTQYF. The CDR3 DNA is TGTGCCAGCAGCACCTTCGCGGGAGGGGCAGATACGCAGTATTTT.

In its sample, this clonotype was seen a few times. The gene calls are TRBV4-1 and TRBJ1-2; 10 bases are shared with TRBD1. The CDR3 loop spans 16 amino acids. V lost 3 bases, J lost 7 bases, and 11 bases stayed unmatched. CDR1 is MGHRA, CDR2 YSYEKL, per germline. DNA of the CDR3: TGCGCCAGCAGCCAGTATCCGGGACAGGGGTCGGGTGGCTACACCTTC. Translating gives CASSQYPGQGSGGYTF.

V and J are TRBV7-2 and TRBJ1-2; no firm D call. V lost 6 bases, J lost 7 bases, and 9 bases lay in between. This CDR3 region has 11 residues. Germline V gives CDR1 SGHTA, CDR2 FQGNSA. DNA of the CDR3: TGTGCCAGCAGACAAGGGCTTGGCTACACCTTC. It codes for CASRQGLGYTF.

As regards this clonotype: Its ends do not fully match the called genes, so a read error is possible. The chain couples TRBV4-3 to TRBJ2-1; the match to TRBD2 covers 13 bases. This CDR3 spans 16 amino acids. Looked up from germline, CDR1 is LGHNA and CDR2 is YSLEER. The CDR3 loop reads CASGQGWTSGSYEQFF. CDR3 DNA: TGCGCCAGCGGCCAAGGGTGGACTAGCGGGAGCTATGAGCAGTTCTTC.